Below are 13 T cell receptor beta chains sequenced from a single sample in a study of OX40 agonist ivuxolimab in advanced cancers. Data came from immunoSEQ multiplex PCR; TCRdb stores just in-frame clones and leaves some out. The sample lists some 130,000 clones; 75% to 90% were seen once. This specimen consisted of CD4+ or CD8+ T cells sorted from blood, obtained in a trial of the OX40 agonist ivuxolimab. These receptors were obtained from an adult with an advanced solid tumor such as melanoma, head and neck, liver or kidney cancer.

The rearrangement joins TRBV7-2 to TRBJ1-1; a possible D gene is TRBD1 (5 bases). V gave up 5 bases and J gave up 1 base, with 11 bases separating them. Germline loops: CDR1 SGHTA, CDR2 FQGNSA. CDR3 length equals 14 residues. The CDR3: CASSLGVTNTEAFF. The CDR3 bases are TGTGCCAGCAGCCTAGGGGTCACGAACACTGAAGCTTTCTTT.

The chain combines TRBV6-6 with TRBJ1-2; no definite D call. Germline V gene lookup returns CDR1 MNHNY and CDR2 SVGAGI (reference sequence). V lost 6 bases and J 3 bases, leaving 17 bases between the germline ends. This CDR3 is built from 15 residues. The CDR3 sequence is CASSHPQGGYYGYTF. The CDR3, as DNA: TGTGCCAGCAGCCACCCCCAAGGCGGGTACTATGGCTACACCTTC.

J is TRBJ2-1 and V is TRBV28; D is undetermined. Germline V lookup: CDR1 MDHEN, CDR2 SYDVKM. The CDR3 consists of 16 residues. Between the trimmed V and J ends, which lost 7 bases and 5 bases, there was a span of 21 bases. The CDR3 nucleotides are TGTGCCAGCATTCATCCGGGCCCCACTTCAAACAATGAGCAGTTCTTC. Translation gives CASIHPGPTSNNEQFF.

The chain recombines TRBV4-3 with TRBJ2-2; D gene ambiguous. The germline V and J ends were trimmed by 1 base and 4 bases, with 7 bases remaining between them. The germline V gene has CDR1 LGHNA and CDR2 YSLEER. This CDR3 has 14 amino acids. Here the CDR3 reads CASSQVALTGELFF. CDR3 sequence (DNA): TGCGCCAGCAGCCAAGTCGCACTCACCGGGGAGCTGTTTTTT.

This clone was picked up a small number of times. V usage is TRBV7-8 and J usage is TRBJ1-5; unclear D gene. This CDR3 comprises 16 residues. Trimming removed 2 bases from V and 4 bases from J, with 15 bases in between. Germline V gene data show CDR1 as SGHVS and CDR2 as FQNEAQ. CDR3 in amino acids: CASSLKEGQKNQPQHF. In DNA, the CDR3 is TGTGCCAGCAGCTTAAAAGAAGGGCAGAAGAATCAGCCCCAGCATTTT. The full variable domain, completed using reference TRBV7-8 and TRBJ1-5, is GAGVSQSPRYKVAKRGQDVALRCDPISGHVSLFWYQQALGQGPEFLTYFQNEAQLDKSGLPSDRFFAERPEGSVSTLKIQRTQQEDSAVYLCASSLKEGQKNQPQHFGDGTRLSIL.

The genes are TRBV5-6 and TRBJ1-5, with 8 bases aligning to TRBD1. CDR1 is SGHDT, CDR2 YYEEEE, per germline. This CDR3 comprises 14 residues. V shed 4 bases, J shed 7 bases, and the junction held 7 bases outside the gene matches. CDR3 bases: TGTGCCAGCAGCCTCGACAGGGGTGGGCAGCCCCAGCATTTT. Amino acids: CASSLDRGGQPQHF.

This sequence joins TRBV28 and TRBJ1-1; D is unclear. Germline CDR1 reads MDHEN; CDR2 reads SYDVKM. The V gene lost 3 bases and the J gene lost 3 bases, with 8 bases spanning the gap. This CDR3 spans 13 amino acids. This chain's CDR3 is CASSLGSDTEAFF. The CDR3 coding sequence is TGTGCCAGCAGTTTGGGGTCGGACACTGAAGCTTTCTTT.

CDR3 protein: CAIRVGQGVSYNEQFF. CDR3 bases: TGTGCCATCCGAGTGGGACAGGGGGTCTCCTACAATGAGCAGTTCTTC. This chain connects TRBV10-3 to TRBJ2-1; TRBD1 matches at 11 bases. The CDR3 consists of 16 residues. Germline trimming cut 8 bases from V and 0 bases from J; bases unmatched to any gene: 6. The V gene's germline CDR1 is ENHRY and CDR2 SYGVKD.

The gene calls are TRBV11-2 and TRBJ1-1; D unclear. With 1 base removed from V and 4 bases from J, the gap between germline ends came to 13 bases. This CDR3 is 15 amino acids long. Germline CDR1 and CDR2: SGHAT and FQNNGV. CDR3 in DNA: TGTGCCAGCAGCTTAGCGGACCCTCGTGGCACTGAAGCTTTCTTT. This gives the protein CASSLADPRGTEAFF. Full variable domain (outside the CDR3, taken from reference TRBV11-2 and TRBJ1-1): EAGVAQSPRYKIIEKRQSVAFWCNPISGHATLYWYQQILGQGPKLLIQFQNNGVVDDSQLPKDRFSAERLKGVDSTLKIQPAKLEDSAVYLCASSLADPRGTEAFFGQGTRLTVV.

J is TRBJ2-2 and V is TRBV7-2; D is unclear. Germline CDR1 is SGHTA and CDR2 is FQGNSA. The CDR3 length is 15 residues. The germline V and J ends were trimmed by 3 bases and 1 base, with 9 bases remaining between them. The CDR3 region has the DNA TGTGCCAGCAGCTTGGTGGGTATGAACACCGGGGAGCTGTTTTTT. Translated, it gives CASSLVGMNTGELFF.

This sequence joins TRBV6-5 and TRBJ1-1; D remains unclear. V was shortened by 4 bases and J by 9 bases, with 15 bases between the two germline ends. The germline V gene has CDR1 MNHEY and CDR2 SVGAGI. The CDR3 is 13 amino acids. The CDR3 spells CASSLQENFKAFF. As DNA, the CDR3 is TGTGCCAGCAGTTTGCAGGAGAATTTTAAAGCTTTCTTT.

V gene TRBV30 combines with J gene TRBJ1-4, with no clear D. Trimming took off 8 bases at V and 4 bases at J, with 14 bases between the two ends. The CDR3 sequence is 13 residues long. Looked up from germline, CDR1 is GTSNPN and CDR2 is SVGIG (reference sequence). CDR3 in amino acids: CAARAGNNEKLFF. In DNA, the CDR3 is TGTGCCGCGAGAGCGGGGAATAATGAAAAACTGTTTTTT.

This rearrangement joins TRBV4-1 to TRBJ1-5, with D uncertain. The ends were cut back, 0 bases at V and 7 bases at J, with 13 bases in the middle. The CDR3 has 15 residues. Germline V gene sequence: CDR1 MGHRA, CDR2 YSYEKL. CDR3 protein: CASSQEQKTRQPQHF. CDR3 in DNA: TGCGCCAGCAGCCAAGAGCAAAAGACGCGGCAGCCCCAGCATTTT.